The 18 T cell receptor beta chains below all came from one sample that was sequenced in a study of response to subunit inactivated influenza vaccine. TCRdb re-called the RT-PCR reads through MiXCR, storing one row per CDR3 protein. The data show 650,000 to 800,000 distinct CDR3 sequences, approximately 13% seen once. This specimen was PBMCs from blood, taken less than 15 days before vaccination. These receptors were collected from a middle-aged man who received an inactivated influenza vaccine.

CDR3: CASSQDLGAHNEQFF. The CDR3 bases are TGTGCCAGCAGCCAAGATCTTGGTGCCCACAATGAGCAGTTCTTC. V usage is TRBV4-2 and J usage is TRBJ2-1, with no clear D. CDR1 is LGHNA, CDR2 YNFKEQ, per germline. V shed 0 bases and J shed 5 bases, with 11 bases lying between them. This CDR3 comprises 15 residues.

This clonotype was found many times. The chain is built from TRBV4-2 and TRBJ1-1; D remains ambiguous. The CDR3 is made up of 12 amino acids. The V end lost 0 bases, the J end lost 12 bases, and 11 bases lay between the germline ends. CDR1 is LGHNA and CDR2 is YNFKEQ in the germline V gene. The CDR3 reads CASSQDEAASFF. The CDR3, as DNA: TGTGCCAGCAGCCAAGATGAGGCAGCGTCTTTCTTT.

J is TRBJ2-1 and V is TRBV11-2, with D unclear. CDR1 is SGHAT, CDR2 FQNNGV, per germline. The CDR3 is 11 amino acids. Trimming pared 3 bases from V and 10 bases from J, leaving 7 bases between. The CDR3: CASSFRVEQFF. In DNA form, the CDR3 reads TGTGCCAGCAGCTTCCGGGTCGAGCAGTTCTTC.

A few counts support this clonotype. This chain uses TRBV20-1 with TRBJ1-2; tentative D call: TRBD1 (6 bases). The CDR3 extends over 13 amino acids. Trimming removed 3 bases at V and 4 bases at J, with 12 bases between. Germline V gives CDR1 DFQATT, CDR2 SNEGSKA (reference sequence). CDR3 sequence reads: CSASLGAAYGYTF. DNA of the CDR3: TGCAGTGCTAGTTTGGGGGCCGCCTATGGCTACACCTTC.

This clonotype was seen a handful of times. This chain connects TRBV2 to TRBJ2-7; no clear D gene. This CDR3 has 12 amino acids. The ends were cut back, 2 bases at V and 4 bases at J, with 6 bases in the middle. Germline V gene sequence: CDR1 SNHLY, CDR2 FYNNEI. The CDR3 nucleotides read TGTGCCAGCAGTGAAACTGTGTACGAGCAGTACTTC. Its translation: CASSETVYEQYF.

The CDR3 loop is CASSAGGIDSGEKLFF. As DNA, the CDR3 is TGTGCCAGCAGCGCAGGGGGGATTGACTCCGGGGAAAAACTGTTTTTT. This chain connects TRBV9 to TRBJ1-4; 7 bases are shared with TRBD1. CDR3 size: 16 residues. With 3 bases clipped from V and 8 bases from J, the junction kept 13 bases outside the gene matches. CDR1 SGDLS and CDR2 YYNGEE come from the germline V gene.

The chain recombines TRBV28 with TRBJ1-5, with a weak D call TRBD1 (5 bases). Trimming pared 6 bases from V and 0 bases from J, leaving 12 bases between. The germline gives CDR1 MDHEN, CDR2 SYDVKM. This CDR3 has 15 amino acids. DNA of the CDR3: TGTGCCAGCAGGGGGGGAGGGCATAGCAATCAGCCCCAGCATTTT. Its protein is CASRGGGHSNQPQHF.

V gene TRBV6-2 or TRBV6-3 combines with J gene TRBJ1-6; TRBD1 matches at 8 bases. Germline CDR1 MNHEY, CDR2 SVGEGT. There are 15 residues in the CDR3. V lost 4 bases to trimming and J lost 7 bases; unmatched junction nucleotides: 6. CDR3 amino acids: CASSSGQGRNSPLHF. The CDR3, as DNA: TGTGCCAGCAGTTCCGGACAGGGCCGAAATTCACCCCTCCACTTT.

The chain carries TRBV4-1 and TRBJ2-4, with TRBD2 as a possible D gene (5 bases). CDR3 length: 15 residues. Per the germline V gene, CDR1 is MGHRA and CDR2 is YSYEKL. V was shortened by 1 base and J by 1 base, with 8 bases between the two germline ends. This CDR3 reads CASSQVGEAKNIQYF. The CDR3 nucleotides are TGCGCCAGCAGCCAAGTTGGGGAGGCCAAAAACATTCAGTACTTC.

A few counts support this clonotype. The CDR3 is CSARGFPPGQGVGNQPQHF. The CDR3 DNA reads as TGCAGTGCTAGAGGTTTCCCGCCGGGACAGGGAGTGGGCAATCAGCCCCAGCATTTT. V and J are TRBV20-1 and TRBJ1-5, with 9 bases lining up with TRBD1. CDR3 length: 19 residues. V trimming: 1 base; J trimming: 2 bases; junction bases outside the gene matches: 15. Germline CDR1 and CDR2: DFQATT and SNEGSKA (reference sequence).

This clonotype was seen more than once but under ten times. The gene calls are TRBV30 and TRBJ2-7; D possibly corresponds to TRBD1 (7 bases). The CDR3 is made up of 14 amino acids. Germline V gene sequence: CDR1 GTSNPN, CDR2 SVGIG (reference sequence). Trimming removed 1 base at V and 2 bases at J, with 12 bases between. CDR3 residues: CAWSGQGGTYEQYF. CDR3 DNA: TGTGCCTGGAGTGGTCAGGGGGGCACCTACGAGCAGTACTTC.

The chain is built from TRBV28 and TRBJ2-7; 7 bases map to TRBD2. This CDR3 is 15 amino acids long. CDR1 MDHEN and CDR2 SYDVKM come from the germline V gene. Losses at the gene ends were 5 bases for V and 0 bases for J; bases not matched to a gene: 7. This CDR3 reads CASSPQRESSYEQYF. Written as DNA, the CDR3 is TGTGCCAGCAGTCCTCAGCGGGAAAGCTCCTACGAGCAGTACTTC.

V is TRBV15 and J is TRBJ2-2; 12 bases map to TRBD1. Germline assignment: CDR1 LNHNV and CDR2 YYDKDF (reference sequence). The CDR3 totals 18 residues. Germline trimming cut 2 bases from V and 6 bases from J; bases unmatched to any gene: 10. The CDR3 DNA is TGTGCCACCAGCAGACCCGGGACAGGGGGCGGTGGGGCCGGGGAGCTGTTTTTT. It translates to CATSRPGTGGGGAGELFF.

This clonotype was counted a few times. V and J are TRBV6-2 or TRBV6-3 and TRBJ1-5; D is unclear. The length of the CDR3 is 15 residues. Trimming took off 6 bases at V and 3 bases at J, with 15 bases between the two ends. Germline V gene sequence: CDR1 MNHEY, CDR2 SVGEGT. CDR3 sequence: CASSHPDGFNQPQHF. In DNA, the CDR3 is TGTGCCAGCAGCCATCCGGACGGCTTCAATCAGCCCCAGCATTTT.

The CDR3 coding sequence is TGTGCCAGCAGTCTACCCCCGAGGGGGCGGAGGTACGAGCAGTACTTC. Protein sequence: CASSLPPRGRRYEQYF. This chain joins TRBV27 and TRBJ2-7; TRBD1 matches 7 bases. V lost 5 bases to trimming and J lost 4 bases; unmatched junction nucleotides: 14. The CDR3 has 16 amino acids. Germline assignment: CDR1 MNHEY and CDR2 SMNVEV (reference sequence).

The rearrangement uses TRBV29-1 and TRBJ2-3; 9 bases agree with TRBD2. Germline CDR1 SQVTM, CDR2 ANQGSEA. The CDR3 has 17 amino acids. The trim removed 4 bases at V and 1 base at J, leaving 12 bases unmatched. The CDR3 DNA follows: TGCAGCGTTGTGACTAGCGGACACCGTAGCGGCACAGATACGCAGTATTTT. As protein: CSVVTSGHRSGTDTQYF.

This clonotype has more than one count but fewer than ten. V gene TRBV20-1 combines with J gene TRBJ2-3, with 9 bases matching TRBD1. V gave up 1 base and J gave up 7 bases; unmatched junction bases: 6. Germline assignment: CDR1 DFQATT and CDR2 SNEGSKA (reference sequence). The CDR3 spans 14 residues. CDR3: CSARVLTGGYTQYF. CDR3 bases: TGCAGTGCTAGAGTTCTGACAGGGGGTTATACGCAGTATTTT.

The J gene is TRBJ2-7, the V gene TRBV4-1; tentative D call: TRBD2 (6 bases). This CDR3 contains 15 residues. Per the germline V gene, CDR1 is MGHRA and CDR2 is YSYEKL. Between the trimmed V and J ends, which lost 0 bases and 4 bases, there was a span of 13 bases. Written as DNA, the CDR3 is TGCGCCAGCAGCCAAGAGACGGGAGCCCTTTACGAGCAGTACTTC. It specifies CASSQETGALYEQYF.